The source of this TCR beta chain is a study of technical replicates of blood from several donors (dated by TCRdb to about 2017). Based on the germline V gene, the CDR1 and CDR2 sequences are MNHNS and SASEGT. V is pruned by 8 bases and J by 4 bases, leaving 11 bases of the junction without a gene match. There are 15 amino acids in the CDR3, from cysteine to phenylalanine inclusive. Just CDR3 DNA is preserved here, 45 bases in frame from base 1. Library method: the immunoSEQ multiplex PCR assay. Held by TCRdb, this immuneACCESS table contains in-frame sequences only and omits some clones. Under half of the omission traces to an unresolved V gene where checked; the cause of the rest is unknown. Across this sample there are tens of thousands of clones, with 70% to 90% seen only once. The ten largest account for 3% to 5% of the sample. In its sample, this clone was seen a few times. The antigen this receptor binds is unknown. Qualities for individual bases were not recorded, and no much larger clone is one base off.

Sequences were obtained from PBMCs. The chain is encoded by TRBV6-1 joined to TRBJ1-2; TRBD1 agrees with 9 junctional bases. This receptor was taken from a human donor in good health. Some clones in this sample may be carry-over from other donors' samples. In nucleotides, the sequence is TGTGCCAGCCGCCGGGACAGGGAGGTCGGCTATGGCTACACCTTC. Its translation reads: CASRRDREVGYGYTF.